The source of this T cell receptor (beta chain) is a study of OX40 agonist ivuxolimab in advanced cancers. Study details: Mean age around 64 years, range about 23 to 85; 82.7% male.

This CDR3 is 16 amino acids long. Trimming shortened V by 0 bases and J by 6 bases, and 16 bases separated the two germline ends. Germline loops: CDR1 LGHNA, CDR2 YSLEER. Measured with immunoSEQ multiplex PCR; TCRdb has only the in-frame clones, and not every one. The profile covers 70,000 or so clones, with more than 80% appearing a single time and around 6% taken by the ten largest. Points on this clone: Its antigen is not identified.

Autoimmune disease history or systemic immunosuppression barred patients. Overall study findings and caveats: Doses of 0.1 to 3.0 mg/kg were accompanied by clonal expansion of CD4+ and CD8+ blood T cells by week 6.

The J gene is TRBJ2-3, the V gene TRBV4-3; D unresolved. This TCR was sampled from an adult with an advanced solid tumor such as melanoma, head and neck, liver or kidney cancer. The specimen comprised CD4+ or CD8+ T cells sorted from blood, sampled in a trial of the OX40 agonist ivuxolimab. The CDR3 spells CASSQDSWASGDTQYF. In DNA form, the CDR3 reads TGCGCCAGCAGCCAAGATAGTTGGGCTAGTGGGGATACGCAGTATTTT.